The 13 T cell receptor beta chains below all came from one sample that was sequenced in a study of cytomegalovirus exposure and HLA in healthy donors. This PCR relied on a set of 60 Vbeta primers and 13 Jbeta primers. The table came from immunoSEQ multiplex PCR; TCRdb's copy has only in-frame clones and leaves some out. The repertoire holds more than 85,000 clones, with roughly three quarters as singletons. Sequencing used PBMCs. The receptors were gathered from a woman aged 45-59 years in good health and CMV-seropositive.

V gene TRBV28 combines with J gene TRBJ2-7, with D possibly being TRBD1 (6 bases). The CDR3 extends over 14 amino acids. Trimming took off 3 bases at V and 4 bases at J, with 13 bases between the two ends. Germline assignment: CDR1 MDHEN and CDR2 SYDVKM. The CDR3 DNA reads TGTGCCAGCAGTTTGACAGGAAAGGGGTACGAGCAGTACTTC. Its protein product is CASSLTGKGYEQYF.

The chain links TRBV2 to TRBJ2-5, with 14 bases fitting TRBD2. CDR1 SNHLY and CDR2 FYNNEI come from the germline V gene. The CDR3 has 15 residues. Trimming at V came to 10 bases and at J to 5 bases, leaving 9 bases not matched to a gene. The CDR3 loop reads CATRGLAGGGETQYF. The CDR3 nucleotides are TGTGCCACCAGAGGACTAGCGGGAGGCGGGGAGACCCAGTACTTC.

Note on this clone: Sequence at one end of the junction differs from germline and may be a read error. The chain employs TRBV18 and TRBJ1-1; 12 positions agree with TRBD1. The CDR3 is made up of 16 amino acids. CDR1 is KGHSH and CDR2 is LQKENI in the germline V gene. The CDR3 DNA follows: TGTGCCAGCTTGCCCGGGACAGGGGGCGTGAAAACTGAAGCTTTCTTT. It yields the protein CASLPGTGGVKTEAFF.

This chain connects TRBV2 to TRBJ2-7; D possibly corresponds to TRBD2 (6 bases). This CDR3 region has 12 residues. Per germline, CDR1 SNHLY and CDR2 FYNNEI. The V gene lost 8 bases and the J gene lost 5 bases, with 13 bases spanning the gap. The CDR3 here is CASSAGSDEQYF. In nucleotides, the CDR3 is TGTGCCAGCTCAGCCGGGAGCGACGAGCAGTACTTC.

The chain joins TRBV5-1 to TRBJ2-3; TRBD2 matches at 12 bases. J lost 6 bases, V lost 4 bases, and 9 bases had no gene match. CDR3 length: 16 amino acids. Germline CDR1 is SGHRS and CDR2 is YFSETQ. The CDR3 sequence is CASSPSSGGAGDTQYF. CDR3 nucleotides: TGCGCCAGCAGCCCCTCTAGCGGGGGGGCTGGGGATACGCAGTATTTT.

The CDR3 nucleotides are TGCGCCAGCAGCTGGGGAGCGGGGGGGCCGTCAGATACGCAGTATTTT. Encoded protein: CASSWGAGGPSDTQYF. The V call is TRBV5-1, the J call TRBJ2-3, with TRBD2 matching 10 bases. CDR3 length: 16 amino acids. Germline assignment: CDR1 SGHRS and CDR2 YFSETQ. V lost 3 bases to trimming and J lost 4 bases; unmatched junction nucleotides: 8. The complete variable domain, with remaining parts taken from reference TRBV5-1 and TRBJ2-3, reads KAGVTQTPRYLIKTRGQQVTLSCSPISGHRSVSWYQQTPGQGLQFLFEYFSETQRNKGNFPGRFSGRQFSNSRSEMNVSTLELGDSALYLCASSWGAGGPSDTQYFGPGTRLTVL.

In nucleotides, the CDR3 is TGCGCCAGCAGCCCCAAGACAACGAACACTGAAGCTTTCTTT. It encodes CASSPKTTNTEAFF. The chain couples TRBV5-1 to TRBJ1-1; D call uncertain. The CDR3 has 14 residues. The V end was cut by 4 bases, the J end by 1 base, with 11 bases between. Per the germline V gene, CDR1 is SGHRS and CDR2 is YFSETQ. Combining the CDR3 with reference TRBV5-1 and TRBJ1-1 gives the whole variable domain KAGVTQTPRYLIKTRGQQVTLSCSPISGHRSVSWYQQTPGQGLQFLFEYFSETQRNKGNFPGRFSGRQFSNSRSEMNVSTLELGDSALYLCASSPKTTNTEAFFGQGTRLTVV.

This clone was detected once. The V and J genes are TRBV19 and TRBJ1-6; 10 bases agree with TRBD1. V lost 4 bases to trimming and J lost 3 bases; unmatched junction nucleotides: 9. The CDR3 sequence is 18 residues long. Germline V gene data show CDR1 as LNHDA and CDR2 as SQIVND (reference sequence). CDR3 bases: TGTGCCAGTAGTACCGGGACAGGGGAGCGGCGCTATAATTCACCCCTCCACTTT. Amino acids: CASSTGTGERRYNSPLHF.

The chain uses TRBV18 and TRBJ2-2, with D maybe TRBD2 (5 bases). V lost 3 bases to trimming and J lost 3 bases, with 8 bases between them. The CDR3 covers 14 residues. CDR1 and CDR2 (germline): KGHSH, LQKENI. In DNA form, the CDR3 reads TGTGCCAGCTCACCCGGGATCGACACCGGGGAGCTGTTTTTT. This encodes CASSPGIDTGELFF.

The CDR3 spells CSVTPATDIEQYF. DNA of the CDR3: TGCAGCGTTACCCCCGCGACAGACATCGAGCAGTACTTC. The rearrangement links TRBV29-1 to TRBJ2-7; perhaps TRBD1 as D (5 bases). V was clipped by 5 bases and J by 6 bases, with 17 bases between them. CDR1 SQVTM and CDR2 ANQGSEA come from the germline V gene. The CDR3 is made up of 13 amino acids.

This clone was seen more than once but under ten times. The chain employs TRBV7-9 and TRBJ1-2, with D hard to call. The V end was cut by 4 bases, the J end by 4 bases, with 7 bases between. Germline CDR1 and CDR2: SEHNR and FQNEAQ (reference sequence). This CDR3 has 12 amino acids. The DNA of the CDR3 is TGTGCCAGCAGCTCTTATTCCTATGGCTACACCTTC. Translation: CASSSYSYGYTF.

The rearrangement uses TRBV9 and TRBJ2-2, with D perhaps TRBD2 (5 bases). The CDR3 runs to 14 residues. V shed 2 bases and J shed 1 base, with 6 bases lying between them. From germline, CDR1 is SGDLS and CDR2 YYNGEE. The CDR3 coding sequence is TGTGCCAGCAGCGTCCGGGGGAACACCGGGGAGCTGTTTTTT. This sequence encodes CASSVRGNTGELFF.

The V gene is TRBV5-6, the J gene TRBJ1-2; the D gene is possibly TRBD1 (6 bases). V shed 1 base and J shed 3 bases, with 7 bases lying between them. Germline loops: CDR1 SGHDT, CDR2 YYEEEE. This CDR3 is 13 amino acids long. The CDR3 sequence is CASSLPGDYGYTF. In nucleotides, the CDR3 is TGTGCCAGCAGCTTGCCAGGGGACTATGGCTACACCTTC.